This TCR beta chain was retrieved from a study of T cell repertoires in cytomegalovirus infection. Study details: Matching HLA type, along with CMV infection, was indicated by public TCR beta signatures.

TCRdb passed the reads through MiXCR, listing each CDR3 protein once. The profile shows 300,000 to 400,000 distinct CDR3 sequences, around a tenth of them singletons. This clonotype has a count of ten or more. The V gene's germline CDR1 is MNHEY and CDR2 SVGAGI. With V trimmed by 1 base and J by 5 bases, 5 bases remained unmatched. The CDR3 sequence is 17 residues long. This sequence was found in a human donor in good health (CMV status not recorded). Some clones in this sample may be carry-over from other donors' samples. Material for sequencing was PBMCs. The J gene is TRBJ2-2, the V gene TRBV6-5, with 12 bases fitting TRBD2. For the CDR3, the DNA is TGTGCCAGCAGTTACTGGGCTAGCGGGAGGGGGACCGGGGAGCTGTTTTTT. This sequence encodes CASSYWASGRGTGELFF.